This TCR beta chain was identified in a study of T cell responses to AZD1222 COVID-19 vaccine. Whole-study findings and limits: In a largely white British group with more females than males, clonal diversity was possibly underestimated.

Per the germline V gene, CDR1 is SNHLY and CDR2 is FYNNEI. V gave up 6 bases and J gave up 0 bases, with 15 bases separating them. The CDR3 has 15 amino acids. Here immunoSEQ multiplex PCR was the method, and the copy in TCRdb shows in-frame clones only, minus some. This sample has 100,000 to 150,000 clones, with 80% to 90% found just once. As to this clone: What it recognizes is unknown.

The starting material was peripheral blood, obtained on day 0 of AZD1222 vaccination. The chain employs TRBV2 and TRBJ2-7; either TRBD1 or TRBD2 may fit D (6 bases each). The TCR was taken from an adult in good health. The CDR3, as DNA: TGTGCCAGCAGGATGGGGGGCAGGGGCTCCTACGAGCAGTACTTC. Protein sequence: CASRMGGRGSYEQYF.